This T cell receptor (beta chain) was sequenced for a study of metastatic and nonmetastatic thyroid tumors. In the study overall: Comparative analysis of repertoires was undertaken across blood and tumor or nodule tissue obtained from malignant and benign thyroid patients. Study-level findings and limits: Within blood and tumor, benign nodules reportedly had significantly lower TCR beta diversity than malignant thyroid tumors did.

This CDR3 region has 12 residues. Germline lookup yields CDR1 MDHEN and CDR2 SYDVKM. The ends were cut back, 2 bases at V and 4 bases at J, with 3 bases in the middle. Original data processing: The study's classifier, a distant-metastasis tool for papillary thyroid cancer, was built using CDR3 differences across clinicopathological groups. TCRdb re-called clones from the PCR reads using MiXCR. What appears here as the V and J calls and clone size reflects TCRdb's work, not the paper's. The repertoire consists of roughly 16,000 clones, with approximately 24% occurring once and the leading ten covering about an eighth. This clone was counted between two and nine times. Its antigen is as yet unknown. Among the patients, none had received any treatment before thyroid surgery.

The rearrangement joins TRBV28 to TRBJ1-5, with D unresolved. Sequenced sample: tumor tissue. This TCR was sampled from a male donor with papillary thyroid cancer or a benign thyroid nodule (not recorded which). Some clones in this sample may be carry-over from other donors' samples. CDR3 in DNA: TGTGCCAGCAGTTTAATTAATCAGCCCCAGCATTTT. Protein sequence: CASSLINQPQHF.